What follows describes a single T cell receptor beta chain. The antigen remains undetermined. This entry belongs to a study of T cell responses to AZD1222 COVID-19 vaccine. Study conclusions and caveats: Among the donors, most were white British and more were female, and clonal diversity was possibly underestimated. There were vaccine-associated CD4 TCRs across spike, dominant at 160-218 and 743-854.

The assay was immunoSEQ multiplex PCR, and TCRdb's table has in-frame clones only and misses some. The table shows 140,000 to 150,000 clones, with about 81% occurring only once. Trimming took 4 bases from V and 0 from J, leaving 12 bases between them. Looked up from germline, CDR1 is LGHDT and CDR2 is YNNKEL (reference sequence). The CDR3 runs to 15 residues. The rearrangement uses TRBV3-1 (or the pseudogene TRBV3-2) and TRBJ1-1; D is perhaps TRBD1 (6 bases). The receptor's source is an adult in good health. Sequenced here: peripheral blood, sampled on day 0 of MenACWY control vaccination. In nucleotides, the CDR3 is TGTGCCAGCAGCCGCGGACAGTCAGTGAACACTGAAGCTTTCTTT. As protein: CASSRGQSVNTEAFF.